A single sample is the source of the 19 T cell receptor beta chains below, sequenced in a study of T-cell memory formation after mild COVID-19. TCRdb itself ran the 5' RACE reads through MiXCR, one entry per CDR3 protein. The table records roughly 150,000 distinct CDR3 sequences, 10% to 15% of them present only once. Source material: PBMCs or a T cell subset sorted from them (not recorded which). The receptors derive from a man aged 18 to 29 who had mild COVID-19 (a few samples of this study predate the infection). Cell type and time point are not known.

This clonotype has a handful of counts. The chain links TRBV12-3 or TRBV12-4 to TRBJ2-5; either TRBD1 or TRBD2 may fit D (6 bases each). Trimming removed 2 bases at V and 5 bases at J, with 12 bases between. The CDR3 contains 14 residues. Written as DNA, the CDR3 is TGTGCCAGCAGTTTACAGGGGAGGATGGAGACCCAGTACTTC. Protein sequence: CASSLQGRMETQYF.

The chain uses TRBV9 and TRBJ1-2, with D hard to call. The CDR3 length is 15 residues. Trimming stripped 0 bases from V and 0 bases from J, with 9 bases between. Germline loops: CDR1 SGDLS, CDR2 YYNGEE. CDR3: CASSVVGRSNYGYTF. The DNA of the CDR3 is TGTGCCAGCAGCGTAGTCGGGCGGTCTAACTATGGCTACACCTTC.

The rearrangement joins TRBV3-1 to TRBJ1-2; D unresolved. The CDR3 spans 12 residues. Per the germline V gene, CDR1 is LGHDT and CDR2 is YNNKEL (reference sequence). Trimming removed 5 bases at V and 2 bases at J, with 6 bases between. In DNA form, the CDR3 reads TGTGCCAGCAGCTGGGCAAACTATGGCTACACCTTC. This encodes CASSWANYGYTF.

This sequence joins TRBV6-1 and TRBJ2-7, with 7 nucleotides matching TRBD1. CDR1 is MNHNS, CDR2 SASEGT, per germline. The CDR3 length is 14 residues. The trim removed 6 bases at V and 0 bases at J, leaving 5 bases unmatched. CDR3 nucleotides: TGTGCCAGCAGGACAGGGTTCCACTCCTACGAGCAGTACGTC. Translated, it gives CASRTGFHSYEQYV.

The rearrangement links TRBV9 to TRBJ1-6; D is uncertain. Germline-derived CDR1 and CDR2 are SGDLS and YYNGEE. V shed 0 bases and J shed 14 bases, with 15 bases lying between them. This CDR3 comprises 14 residues. The CDR3 protein is CASSVDGSAGALHF. The CDR3 bases are TGTGCCAGCAGCGTAGACGGCAGCGCTGGGGCCCTCCACTTT.

This clonotype has more than one count but fewer than ten. This chain connects TRBV9 to TRBJ2-3, with a tentative D call TRBD2 (7 bases). V lost 2 bases to trimming and J lost 2 bases, with 21 bases between them. Per germline, CDR1 SGDLS and CDR2 YYNGEE. CDR3 size: 18 residues. The CDR3, as DNA: TGTGCCAGCAGCGTGAGCCCCGGGGGGCTTGCCTCCACAGATACGCAGTATTTT. It specifies CASSVSPGGLASTDTQYF.

This clonotype was recorded at least ten times. The chain links TRBV5-1 to TRBJ2-2, with 10 bases identical to TRBD1. The CDR3 loop spans 15 amino acids. Germline CDR1 reads SGHRS; CDR2 reads YFSETQ. V dropped 0 bases and J dropped 10; count of bases not matched to a gene: 6. CDR3 coding DNA: TGCGCCAGCAGCTTGGAAGGGACAGGGGAAGAGGAGCTGTTTTTT. Translated: CASSLEGTGEEELFF.

The genes are TRBV3-1 and TRBJ2-3, with a possible D match to TRBD2 (7 bases). Between the trimmed V and J ends, which lost 5 bases and 1 base, there was a span of 16 bases. The germline CDR1 and CDR2 sequences are LGHDT and YNNKEL (reference sequence). This CDR3 is 16 amino acids long. In DNA form, the CDR3 reads TGTGCCAGCAGCAACCATCGGGGGGCAGGCACAGATACGCAGTATTTT. Amino acid sequence: CASSNHRGAGTDTQYF.

This clonotype was counted only a few times. CDR3 sequence reads: CASSLAGTSANTGELFF. CDR3 in DNA: TGTGCCAGCAGCTTGGCCGGGACTAGTGCGAACACCGGGGAGCTGTTTTTT. The chain joins TRBV5-5 to TRBJ2-2; 8 positions match TRBD2. The CDR3 has 17 amino acids. V lost 0 bases, J lost 0 bases, and 4 bases stayed unmatched. The germline V gene encodes CDR1 SGHKS and CDR2 YYEKEE (reference sequence).

This clonotype was picked up many times. The genes are TRBV24-1 and TRBJ2-1, with 8 bases aligning to TRBD1. The CDR3 has 15 residues. Germline CDR1 is KGHDR and CDR2 is SFDVKD. V shed 2 bases, J shed 6 bases, and the junction held 5 bases outside the gene matches. The CDR3 region has the DNA TGTGCCACCAGTGATTCACCGGGACAGGTCAATGAGCAGTTCTTC. The encoded protein is CATSDSPGQVNEQFF.

This clonotype was recorded at least ten times. This sequence joins TRBV5-1 and TRBJ2-3; tentatively, D is TRBD1 (6 bases). The CDR3 extends over 15 amino acids. Trimming stripped 2 bases from V and 0 bases from J, with 10 bases between. CDR1 and CDR2 (germline): SGHRS, YFSETQ. CDR3 amino acids: CASSLGGPSTDTQYF. The DNA for the CDR3 is TGCGCCAGCAGCTTAGGGGGTCCTAGCACAGATACGCAGTATTTT.

This clonotype showed up just a few times. This chain joins TRBV9 and TRBJ1-4; TRBD1 agrees at 8 bases. Germline lookup yields CDR1 SGDLS and CDR2 YYNGEE. V lost 2 bases and J lost 8; bases outside the gene matches: 5. The CDR3 has 14 residues. CDR3 nucleotides: TGTGCCAGCAGCGTTGCAGGGGGCCGGGAAAAACTGTTTTTT. Its translation is CASSVAGGREKLFF.

The genes are TRBV6-1 and TRBJ2-5, with TRBD1 identical over 8 bases. After removal of 8 bases from V and 3 bases from J, the junction contained 5 bases not matched to a gene. Germline loops: CDR1 MNHNS, CDR2 SASEGT. The length of the CDR3 is 13 residues. CDR3 protein: CASLRTGKETQYF. The CDR3, as DNA: TGTGCCAGCCTCCGGACAGGGAAAGAGACCCAGTACTTC.

The sample holds one count of this clonotype. This chain links TRBV2 with TRBJ2-3; a possible D gene is TRBD2 (5 bases). With 3 bases removed from V and 0 bases from J, the gap between germline ends came to 10 bases. This CDR3 is built from 15 residues. Looked up from germline, CDR1 is SNHLY and CDR2 is FYNNEI. CDR3 region: CASSDGSSSTDTQYF. The CDR3 DNA is TGTGCCAGCAGTGATGGGAGTTCTAGCACAGATACGCAGTATTTT.

The table lists this clonotype with a few counts. The chain is built from TRBV12-3 or TRBV12-4 and TRBJ1-6; D is uncertain. The CDR3 is 16 residues long. With 6 bases removed from V and 6 bases from J, the gap between germline ends came to 18 bases. As DNA, the CDR3 is TGTGCCAGCAGCCTGGACCCGGCGGTCGGTAATTCACCCCTCCACTTT. Its protein is CASSLDPAVGNSPLHF.

The CDR3 region has the DNA TGTGCCAGCAGCGTAGGGCCAGCGGGGGGCCATATCGAGCAGTTCTTC. It translates to CASSVGPAGGHIEQFF. The V and J genes are TRBV9 and TRBJ2-1, with 9 bases lining up with TRBD2. Looked up from germline, CDR1 is SGDLS and CDR2 is YYNGEE. The V gene end was trimmed by 0 bases and the J gene end by 10 bases; junction bases not matched to a gene: 11. This CDR3 comprises 16 residues.

The chain links TRBV18 to TRBJ1-4, with D hard to call. The CDR3 is 15 amino acids. With 4 bases removed from V and 0 bases from J, the gap between germline ends came to 9 bases. Germline CDR1 and CDR2: KGHSH and LQKENI. CDR3 DNA: TGTGCCAGCTCACGTAACATTCCAACTAATGAAAAACTGTTTTTT. This encodes CASSRNIPTNEKLFF.

This clonotype has just a few counts. The rearrangement joins TRBV7-2 to TRBJ1-6; possibly TRBD1 for D (5 bases). CDR1 and CDR2 (germline): SGHTA, FQGNSA. This CDR3 is built from 13 residues. V was cut by 3 bases and J by 14 bases, with 14 bases left in between. This chain's CDR3 is CASSFQGSPTLHF. The CDR3, as DNA: TGTGCCAGCAGCTTCCAGGGATCCCCCACCCTCCACTTT.

This clonotype was picked up a small number of times. This sequence joins TRBV28 and TRBJ2-1, with TRBD2 matching over 8 bases. Trimming took 5 bases from V and 1 from J; bases not matched to a gene: 7. Germline V gene data show CDR1 as MDHEN and CDR2 as SYDVKM. The CDR3 runs to 16 residues. The CDR3 coding sequence is TGTGCCAGCAGTGTCACGGGGGGGGTATCCTACAATGAGCAGTTCTTC. Translated: CASSVTGGVSYNEQFF. The variable domain in full, completed from reference TRBV28 and TRBJ2-1, reads DVKVTQSSRYLVKRTGEKVFLECVQDMDHENMFWYRQDPGLGLRLIYFSYDVKMKEKGDIPEGYSVSREKKERFSLILESASTNQTSMYLCASSVTGGVSYNEQFFGPGTRLTVL.